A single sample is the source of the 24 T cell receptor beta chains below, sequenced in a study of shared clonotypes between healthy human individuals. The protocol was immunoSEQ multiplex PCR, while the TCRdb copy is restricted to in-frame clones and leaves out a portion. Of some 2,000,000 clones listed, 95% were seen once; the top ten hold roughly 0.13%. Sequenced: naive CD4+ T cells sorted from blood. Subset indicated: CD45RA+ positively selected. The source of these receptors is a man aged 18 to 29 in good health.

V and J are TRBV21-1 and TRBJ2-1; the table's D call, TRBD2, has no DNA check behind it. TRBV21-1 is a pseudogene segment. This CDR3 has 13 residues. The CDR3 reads CASRTARVGLRVF. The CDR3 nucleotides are TGTGCCAGCAGGACTGCGCGAGTTGGACTACGGGTCTTC.

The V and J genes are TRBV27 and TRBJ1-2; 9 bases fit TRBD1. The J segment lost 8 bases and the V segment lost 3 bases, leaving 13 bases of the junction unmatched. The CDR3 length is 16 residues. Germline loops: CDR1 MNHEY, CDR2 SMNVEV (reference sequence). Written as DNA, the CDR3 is TGTGCCAGCAGTTTCCTGGGACAGGGAAATGAACGGGGCTACACCTTC. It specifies CASSFLGQGNERGYTF.

CDR3 sequence: CASSEGVGQGVRSYEQYF. The CDR3 bases are TGTGCCAGCAGTGAAGGAGTGGGACAGGGGGTCAGATCCTACGAGCAGTACTTC. The chain has TRBV25-1 and TRBJ2-7; TRBD1 matches 11 bases. J was trimmed by 1 base and V by 2 bases; bases with no gene match: 10. Germline loops: CDR1 MGHDK, CDR2 SYGVNS. This CDR3 has 18 amino acids.

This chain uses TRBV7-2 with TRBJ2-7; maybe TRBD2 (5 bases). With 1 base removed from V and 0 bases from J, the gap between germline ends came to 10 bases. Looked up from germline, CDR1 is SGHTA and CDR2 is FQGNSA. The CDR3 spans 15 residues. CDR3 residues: CASSLVGGYSYEQYF. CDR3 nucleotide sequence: TGTGCCAGCAGCTTAGTGGGCGGGTACTCCTACGAGCAGTACTTC.

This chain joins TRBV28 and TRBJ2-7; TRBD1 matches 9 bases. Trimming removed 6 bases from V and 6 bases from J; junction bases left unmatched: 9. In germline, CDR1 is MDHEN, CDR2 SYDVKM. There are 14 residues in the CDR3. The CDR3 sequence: CASRGMGQGGEQYF. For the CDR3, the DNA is TGTGCCAGCAGAGGGATGGGACAGGGAGGCGAGCAGTACTTC.

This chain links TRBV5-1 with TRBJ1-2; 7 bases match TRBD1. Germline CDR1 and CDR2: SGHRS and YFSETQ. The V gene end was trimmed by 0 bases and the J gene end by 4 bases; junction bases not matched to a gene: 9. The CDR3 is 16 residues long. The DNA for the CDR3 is TGCGCCAGCAGCTTGGGACGGGCAGGGGACAGCTATGGCTACACCTTC. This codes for CASSLGRAGDSYGYTF.

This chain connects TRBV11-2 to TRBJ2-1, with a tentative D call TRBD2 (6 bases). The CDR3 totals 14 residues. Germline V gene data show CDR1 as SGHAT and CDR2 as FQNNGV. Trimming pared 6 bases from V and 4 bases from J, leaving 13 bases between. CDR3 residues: CASRQAGGYNEQFF. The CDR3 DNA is TGTGCCAGCAGGCAAGCGGGTGGTTACAATGAGCAGTTCTTC.

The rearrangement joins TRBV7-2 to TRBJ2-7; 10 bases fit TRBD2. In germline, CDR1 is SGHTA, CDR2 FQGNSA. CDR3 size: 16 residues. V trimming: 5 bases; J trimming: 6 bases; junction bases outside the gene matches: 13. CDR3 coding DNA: TGTGCCAGCAGCAAAGACCCAGCGGGAGGGCGGGGCGAGCAGTACTTC. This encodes CASSKDPAGGRGEQYF.

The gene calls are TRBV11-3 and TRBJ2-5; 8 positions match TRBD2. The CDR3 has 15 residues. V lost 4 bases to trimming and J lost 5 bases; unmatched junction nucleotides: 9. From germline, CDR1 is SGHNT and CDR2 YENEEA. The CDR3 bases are TGTGCCAGCAGCTCCTCTACGGGGGGGCCGGAGACCCAGTACTTC. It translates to CASSSSTGGPETQYF.

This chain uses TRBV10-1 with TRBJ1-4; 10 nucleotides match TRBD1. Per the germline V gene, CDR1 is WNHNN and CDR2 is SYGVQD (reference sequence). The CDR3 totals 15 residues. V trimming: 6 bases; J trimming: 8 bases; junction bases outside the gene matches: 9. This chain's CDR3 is CASSPDRGLREKLFF. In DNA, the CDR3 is TGCGCCAGCAGCCCTGACAGGGGGCTGCGAGAAAAACTGTTTTTT.

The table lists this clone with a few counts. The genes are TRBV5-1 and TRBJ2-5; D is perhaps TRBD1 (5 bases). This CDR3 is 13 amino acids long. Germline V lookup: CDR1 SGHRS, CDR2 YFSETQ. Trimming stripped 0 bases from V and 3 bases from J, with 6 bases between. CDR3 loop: CASSLGGKETQYF. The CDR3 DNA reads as TGCGCCAGCAGCTTGGGGGGCAAAGAGACCCAGTACTTC.

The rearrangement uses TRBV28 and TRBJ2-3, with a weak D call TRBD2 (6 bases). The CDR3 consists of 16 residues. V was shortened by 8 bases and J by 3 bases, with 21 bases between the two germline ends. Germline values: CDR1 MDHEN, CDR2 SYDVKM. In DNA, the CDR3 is TGTGCCAGCCAATCAACCGGTGCGGAGGGGACAGATACGCAGTATTTT. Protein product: CASQSTGAEGTDTQYF.

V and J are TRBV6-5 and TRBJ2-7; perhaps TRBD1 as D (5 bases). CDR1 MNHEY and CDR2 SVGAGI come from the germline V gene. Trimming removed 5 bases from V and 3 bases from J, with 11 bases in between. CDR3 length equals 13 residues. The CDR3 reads CASSPGHLYEQYF. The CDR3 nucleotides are TGTGCCAGCAGTCCTGGACACCTCTACGAGCAGTACTTC.

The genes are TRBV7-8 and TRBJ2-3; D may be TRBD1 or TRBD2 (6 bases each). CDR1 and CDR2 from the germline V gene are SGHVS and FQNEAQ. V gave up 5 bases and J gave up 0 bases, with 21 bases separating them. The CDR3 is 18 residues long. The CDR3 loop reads CASSPREGGPSSTDTQYF. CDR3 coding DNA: TGTGCCAGCAGCCCCCGAGAGGGGGGCCCCAGTAGCACAGATACGCAGTATTTT.

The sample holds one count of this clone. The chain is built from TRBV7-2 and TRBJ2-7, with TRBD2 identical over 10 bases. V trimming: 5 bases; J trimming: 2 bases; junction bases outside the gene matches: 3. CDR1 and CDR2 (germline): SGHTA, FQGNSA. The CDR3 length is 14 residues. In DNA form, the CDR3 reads TGTGCCAGCAGCCCCGGGACTAGCGCCTACGAGCAGTACTTC. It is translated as CASSPGTSAYEQYF.

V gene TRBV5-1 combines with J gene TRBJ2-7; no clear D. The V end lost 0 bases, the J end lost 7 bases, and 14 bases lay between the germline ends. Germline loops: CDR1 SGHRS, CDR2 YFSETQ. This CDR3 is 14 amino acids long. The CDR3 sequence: CASSLGLSPTEQYF. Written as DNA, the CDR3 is TGCGCCAGCAGCTTGGGGCTATCCCCTACGGAGCAGTACTTC.

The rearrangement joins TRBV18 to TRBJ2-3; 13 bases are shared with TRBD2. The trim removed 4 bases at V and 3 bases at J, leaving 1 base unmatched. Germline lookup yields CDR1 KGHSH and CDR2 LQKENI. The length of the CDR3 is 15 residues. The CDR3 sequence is CASSRTSGSTDTQYF. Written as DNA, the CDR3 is TGTGCCAGCTCACGGACTAGCGGGAGTACAGATACGCAGTATTTT.

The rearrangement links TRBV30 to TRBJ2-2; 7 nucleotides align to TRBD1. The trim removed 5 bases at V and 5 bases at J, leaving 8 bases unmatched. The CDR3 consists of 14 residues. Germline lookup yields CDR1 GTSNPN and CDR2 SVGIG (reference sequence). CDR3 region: CAWRQGWRTGELFF. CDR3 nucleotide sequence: TGTGCCTGGCGACAGGGCTGGAGAACCGGGGAGCTGTTTTTT.

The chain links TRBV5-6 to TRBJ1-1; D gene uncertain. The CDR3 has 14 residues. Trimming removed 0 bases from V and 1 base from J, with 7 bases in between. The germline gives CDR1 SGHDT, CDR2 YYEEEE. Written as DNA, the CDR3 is TGTGCCAGCAGCTTGGAACAGTCGAACACTGAAGCTTTCTTT. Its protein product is CASSLEQSNTEAFF.

CDR3 sequence (DNA): TGTGCCAGCAGCTTAGAGGGACAGCCCTACAATGAGCAGTTCTTC. Amino acid sequence: CASSLEGQPYNEQFF. This chain uses TRBV11-2 with TRBJ2-1, with TRBD1 identical over 7 bases. The CDR3 has 15 amino acids. V lost 0 bases to trimming and J lost 2 bases; unmatched junction nucleotides: 1. The germline V gene encodes CDR1 SGHAT and CDR2 FQNNGV.

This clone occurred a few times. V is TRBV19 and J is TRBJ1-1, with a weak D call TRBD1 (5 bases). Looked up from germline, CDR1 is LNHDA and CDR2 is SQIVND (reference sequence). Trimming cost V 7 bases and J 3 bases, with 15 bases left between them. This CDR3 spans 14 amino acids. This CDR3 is CASIPPDRYTEAFF. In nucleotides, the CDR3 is TGTGCCAGTATCCCCCCAGACAGATACACTGAAGCTTTCTTT. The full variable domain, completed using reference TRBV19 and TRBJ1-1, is DGGITQSPKYLFRKEGQNVTLSCEQNLNHDAMYWYRQDPGQGLRLIYYSQIVNDFQKGDIAEGYSVSREKKESFPLTVTSAQKNPTAFYLCASIPPDRYTEAFFGQGTRLTVV.

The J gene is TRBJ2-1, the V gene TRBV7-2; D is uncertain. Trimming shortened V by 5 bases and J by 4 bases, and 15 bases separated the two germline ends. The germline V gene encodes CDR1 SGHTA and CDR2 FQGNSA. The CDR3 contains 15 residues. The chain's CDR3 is CASSDLGAMYNEQFF. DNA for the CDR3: TGTGCCAGCAGCGACCTCGGAGCTATGTACAATGAGCAGTTCTTC. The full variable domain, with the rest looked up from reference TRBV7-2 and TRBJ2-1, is GAGVSQSPSNKVTEKGKDVELRCDPISGHTALYWYRQSLGQGLEFLIYFQGNSAPDKSGLPSDRFSAERTGGSVSTLTIQRTQQEDSAVYLCASSDLGAMYNEQFFGPGTRLTVL.

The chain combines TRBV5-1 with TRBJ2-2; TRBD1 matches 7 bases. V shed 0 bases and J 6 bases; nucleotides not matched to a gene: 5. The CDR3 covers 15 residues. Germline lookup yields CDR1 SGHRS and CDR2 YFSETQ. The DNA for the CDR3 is TGCGCCAGCAGCTTGGTGCAGGGGGTGCCCGGGGAGCTGTTTTTT. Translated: CASSLVQGVPGELFF.

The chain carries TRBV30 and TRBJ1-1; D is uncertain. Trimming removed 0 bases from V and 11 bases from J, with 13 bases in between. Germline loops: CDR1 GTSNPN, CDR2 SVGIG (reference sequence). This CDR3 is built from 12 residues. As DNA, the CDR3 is TGTGCCTGGAGTGTACCAGCAGCGAGGGCTTTCTTT. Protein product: CAWSVPAARAFF.